This T cell receptor (beta chain) was identified in a study of tumor and adjacent non-tumor tissue in lung cancer. TCRbeta libraries were built with three rounds of nested PCR, modified from ARM-PCR. TCRdb processed the multiplex PCR reads anew with MiXCR; each CDR3 protein has one entry. Of about 110,000 distinct CDR3 sequences in the sample, about 61% were seen once. Findings of the study overall: Top 100 clones took a larger repertoire share in normal lung.

No cell sorting was done before RNA was extracted from the tissue. Distant lung tissue was collected more than 3 cm away from the tumor edge. The V gene's germline CDR1 is SGHVS and CDR2 FQNEAQ. Trimming left V 1 base short and J 4 bases short, with 14 bases between. The CDR3 contains 16 residues. In this sample, this clonotype turned up once. Its antigen is not known. The missing conserved phenylalanine or tryptophan at the end of this CDR3 makes a read error likely. The specimen was distant non-tumor lung tissue. V usage is TRBV7-8 and J usage is TRBJ2-1; D possibly uses TRBD1 or TRBD2 (6 bases each). This TCR came from a man aged 55 to 70 with non-small cell lung cancer. The CDR3 region has the DNA TGTGCCAGCAGCTTAGAGTTGGGGGGCTTTTACAATGAGCAGTTCTTA. It encodes CASSLELGGFYNEQFL.